This T cell receptor beta chain comes out of a study of T cell clonotyping in hematopoietic cell transplantation. Study-level findings and limits: Recipient TCR diversity dropped after transplant; expanded clonotypes rose from day 30 to 180.

A note on this clone: Its matching antigen is unknown.

The V and J ends lost 3 bases and 5 bases, in that order; junction bases with no gene match: 11. There are 15 residues in the CDR3. CDR1 is SGDLS and CDR2 is YYNGEE in the germline V gene. This table comes from immunoSEQ multiplex PCR, and its TCRdb copy is limited to in-frame clones, with some not included. The table includes approximately 80,000 clones, roughly 95% detected once. Time point here: recipient sample about 28 days before transplant, after cytoreduction. The sample here was peripheral blood mononuclear cells, taken before stem cell transplant. J is TRBJ2-7 and V is TRBV9; 7 bases match TRBD1. The origin of this receptor is a woman aged 50 to 65 with acute myeloid leukemia. Some clones in this sample may be carry-over from other donors' samples. CDR3 bases: TGTGCCAGCAGCGCCTCGGGACAGATTGCCCACGAGCAGTACTTC. This gives the protein CASSASGQIAHEQYF.